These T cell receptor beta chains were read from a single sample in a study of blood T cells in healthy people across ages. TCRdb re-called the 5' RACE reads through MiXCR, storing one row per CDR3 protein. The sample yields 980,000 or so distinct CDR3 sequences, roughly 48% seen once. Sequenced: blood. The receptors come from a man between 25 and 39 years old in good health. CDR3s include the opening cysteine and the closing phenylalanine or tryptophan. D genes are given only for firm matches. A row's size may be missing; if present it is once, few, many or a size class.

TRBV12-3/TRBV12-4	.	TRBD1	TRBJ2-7	TGTGCCAGCACCACTTACGGGACAGGGACCTACGAGCAGTACTTC	CASTTYGTGTYEQYF
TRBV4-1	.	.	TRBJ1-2	TGCGCCAGCAGCCAAGTGGGGAGATGGGATGGCTACACCTTC	CASSQVGRWDGYTF
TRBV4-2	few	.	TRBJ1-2	TGTGCCAGCAGCCAAGATTCAGATGGCTACACCTTC	CASSQDSDGYTF
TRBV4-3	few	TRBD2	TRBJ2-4	TGCGCCAGCAGCCAAGGGGTTGGGACTAGCGGGGGATTAGCCAAAAACATTCAGTACTTC	CASSQGVGTSGGLAKNIQYF
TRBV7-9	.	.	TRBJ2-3	TGTGCCAGCAGCGTGGCCGCTTCTGCTAGCGGCACAGATACGCAGTATTTT	CASSVAASASGTDTQYF
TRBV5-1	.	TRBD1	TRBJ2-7	TGCGCCAGCAGCTCGACCGGGACAGGGGCGAACGAGCAGTACTTC	CASSSTGTGANEQYF
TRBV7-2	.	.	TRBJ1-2	TGTGCCAGCAGCGCGGACAGTATCGATGGCTACACCTTC	CASSADSIDGYTF
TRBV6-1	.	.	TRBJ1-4	TGTGCCAGCAGTTCCCGGGATCTCACAACTAATGAAAAACTGTTTTTT	CASSSRDLTTNEKLFF
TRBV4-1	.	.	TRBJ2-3	TGCGCCAGCAGCCTAATGGGCCGGGAAACGAGTGCGGATACGCAGTATTTT	CASSLMGRETSADTQYF
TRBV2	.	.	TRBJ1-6	TGTGCCAGCAGTAGTAACAGGATCGAAAATTCACCCCTCCACTTT	CASSSNRIENSPLHF
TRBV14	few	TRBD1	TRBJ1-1	TGTGCCAGCAGCCCCTCAGGAGGGACAGGAGAATTGGGCACTGAAGCTTTCTTT	CASSPSGGTGELGTEAFF
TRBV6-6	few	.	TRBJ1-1	TGTGCCAGCAGCCGACGGACGGGGAAGAACACTGAAGCTTTCTTT	CASSRRTGKNTEAFF
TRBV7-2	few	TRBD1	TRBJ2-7	TGTGCCAGCAGCTTCTTCCTCGGGACAGGGGCCTACGAGCAGTACTTC	CASSFFLGTGAYEQYF
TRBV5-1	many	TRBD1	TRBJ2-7	TGCGCCAGCAAAGGGACAGGGTCCTACGAGCAGTACTTC	CASKGTGSYEQYF
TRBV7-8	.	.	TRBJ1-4	TGTGCCAGCAGCGCCGAGGACAGAGGCTTTGAAAAACTGTTTTTT	CASSAEDRGFEKLFF
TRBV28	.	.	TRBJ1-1	TGTGCCAGCACCCGAATCTCCACTGAAGCTTTCTTT	CASTRISTEAFF
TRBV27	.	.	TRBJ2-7	TGTGCCAACAGCCACACTAGGGGATACGAGCAGTACTTC	CANSHTRGYEQYF
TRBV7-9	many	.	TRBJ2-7	TGTGCCAGCAGCCAGGGCACCTACTACGAGCAGTACTTC	CASSQGTYYEQYF
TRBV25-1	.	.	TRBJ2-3	TGTGCCAGCAGTGATCTCGGTCTAGCCGTCACAGATACGCAGTATTTT	CASSDLGLAVTDTQYF
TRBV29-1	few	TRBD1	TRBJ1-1	TGCAGCTTCGACAGGGGCACTGAAGCTTTCTTT	CSFDRGTEAFF
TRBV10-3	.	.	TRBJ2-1	TGTGCCATCAGCCCGGGGGCCTCCTACAATGAGCAGTTCTTC	CAISPGASYNEQFF
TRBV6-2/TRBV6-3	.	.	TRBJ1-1	TGTGCCAGCAGTTATCCCGCCGAACCAGCGCGGACTGAAGCTTTCTTT	CASSYPAEPARTEAFF
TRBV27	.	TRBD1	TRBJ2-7	TGTGCCAGCAGACTCGGGACAGGGGAAGGCTACGAGCAGTACTTC	CASRLGTGEGYEQYF
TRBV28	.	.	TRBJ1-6	TGTGCCAGCAGTGAGTCCAAGGCACCCCTCCACTTT	CASSESKAPLHF
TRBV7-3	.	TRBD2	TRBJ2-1	TGTGCCAGCAGCTTAAGGGGACTAGCGGGGGGGTATCGGAAGCAGTTCTTC	CASSLRGLAGGYRKQFF
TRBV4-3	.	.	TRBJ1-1	TGCGCCAGCAGCCAAGTAAACAGGCCGAACACTGAAGCTTTCTTT	CASSQVNRPNTEAFF